This T cell receptor beta chain was identified in a study of blood T cell repertoires in COVID-19. Study details: PBMCs, B-cell-depleted T cells, or T cells were the source of the cDNA or gDNA that made up the material.

The CDR3 runs 13 residues. In germline, CDR1 is SQVTM, CDR2 ANQGSEA. Per the original data handling: Counts of nucleated cells, estimated from reference gene primer amplification, were obtained. Sequencing was performed with immunoSEQ multiplex PCR; in TCRdb, only in-frame clones are kept and a portion is missing. The D gene and trimming were derived from the DNA, and the V and J assignments and clone size from that table. Of about 76,000 clones detected, approximately 88% appear once; the ten largest clones hold approximately 8%. The J gene is TRBJ2-7, the V gene TRBV29-1, with TRBD1 matching 9 bases. The sequencing input was peripheral blood. This TCR came from a man in his thirties or forties with acute or convalescent COVID-19. The CDR3 DNA is TGCAGAATCCCCGGGACAGGGCCTTACGAGCAGTACTTC. It specifies CRIPGTGPYEQYF.